The T cell receptor (beta chain) described here comes from a study of cytomegalovirus exposure and HLA in healthy donors. Study-level results: Subsequent analysis showed first-cohort TCR clusters tending to co-occur in 120 validation repertoires. With high specificity and sensitivity, the classifier reportedly diagnosed cytomegalovirus status.

The data were produced by immunoSEQ multiplex PCR, yet TCRdb's version contains in-frame clones alone and is incomplete. The data show roughly 180,000 clones, with approximately 89% seen just once and around 7.2% held by the top ten. To note about this clone: Its antigen is not identified.

The ends lost 4 bases at V and 2 bases at J; junction bases unmatched: 3. Germline values: CDR1 SGDLS, CDR2 YYNGEE. There are 15 residues in the CDR3. The origin of this receptor is a man younger than 45 in good health and CMV-seropositive. Sequences were obtained from PBMCs. V gene TRBV9 combines with J gene TRBJ2-1, with 10 positions matching TRBD2. In DNA form, the CDR3 reads TGTGCCAGCAGCCCTACTAGCGGGACCTACAATGAGCAGTTCTTC. Protein: CASSPTSGTYNEQFF.